This paragraph reports one T cell receptor (beta chain). Ten or more counts support this clonotype. The target of this receptor is not known. Nothing much larger sits one base from this clone, and base qualities are not available. This entry comes from a study of CD8 T cells in ankylosing spondylitis (dated by TCRdb to 2015 to 2018). For context, the study as a whole: The study profiled T cell receptor beta repertoires in healthy donors and ankylosing spondylitis patients to find disease-linked TCR variants. The full study cohort comprised 20 to 30 ankylosing spondylitis patients and some 100 healthy donors. Peripheral blood was sampled, and synovial fluid was also collected from ankylosing spondylitis patients. Paper-wide results and their limitations: A CD8+ phenotype was shown by the disease-linked clones, which were found at relatively low frequencies in peripheral blood. Blood from ankylosing spondylitis patients appeared to be characterized by a TCR beta motif made up of about 8 highly homologous amino acid variants. Some motif variants had previously been reported in the synovial fluid and blood of reactive arthritis patients, which suggests shared mechanisms of disease initiation. The disease-linked clones were reported as significantly enriched in matched synovial fluid samples from ankylosing spondylitis patients.

Data came from an Illumina HiSeq 2500. TCR beta libraries were prepared by quantitative 5'-RACE with molecular barcodes. In the source study's methods: To identify disease-linked TCR variants, a new computational method was used, one built on a probabilistic model of VDJ rearrangement. TCRdb applied fastp at Q25 and MiXCR to the public reads, then kept only in-frame beta chains. Identical CDR3 proteins give one entry, which carries the most common genes and DNA. In this record, the V and J calls reflect TCRdb's handling and not the investigators' own analysis. Counted in this sample were 350,000 or so distinct CDR3 sequences; approximately 15% of them appeared once. Around 0.99% of the sample is held by the ten biggest clonotypes. Measured from the cysteine to the phenylalanine, the CDR3 is 13 residues long. The retained sequence is limited to the CDR3, 39 bases, with the frame set at the first base. Trimming takes 6 bases off V and 0 bases off J; junction bases not matched to a gene: 1.

Sequenced input: blood, either unsorted or a sorted T cell fraction (not recorded which). The source is a male donor with ankylosing spondylitis or in good health (not recorded which). The chain joins TRBV12-3 or TRBV12-4 to TRBJ2-7; TRBD2 fits 8 bases in the junction. The CDR3 in this case is CASRLAASYEQYF. The nucleotide sequence is TGTGCCAGCAGACTAGCGGCCTCCTACGAGCAGTACTTC.